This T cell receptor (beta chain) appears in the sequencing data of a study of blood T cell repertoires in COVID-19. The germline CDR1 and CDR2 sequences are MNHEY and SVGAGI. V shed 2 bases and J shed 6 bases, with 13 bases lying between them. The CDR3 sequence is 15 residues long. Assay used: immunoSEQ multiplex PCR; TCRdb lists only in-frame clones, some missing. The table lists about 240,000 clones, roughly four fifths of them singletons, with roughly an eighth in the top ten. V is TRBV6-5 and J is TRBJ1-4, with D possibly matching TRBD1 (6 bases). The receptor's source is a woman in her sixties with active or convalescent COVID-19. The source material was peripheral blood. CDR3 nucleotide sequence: TGTGCCAGCAGTTACCAACCGGGACAAGATGAAAAACTGTTTTTT. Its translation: CASSYQPGQDEKLFF.